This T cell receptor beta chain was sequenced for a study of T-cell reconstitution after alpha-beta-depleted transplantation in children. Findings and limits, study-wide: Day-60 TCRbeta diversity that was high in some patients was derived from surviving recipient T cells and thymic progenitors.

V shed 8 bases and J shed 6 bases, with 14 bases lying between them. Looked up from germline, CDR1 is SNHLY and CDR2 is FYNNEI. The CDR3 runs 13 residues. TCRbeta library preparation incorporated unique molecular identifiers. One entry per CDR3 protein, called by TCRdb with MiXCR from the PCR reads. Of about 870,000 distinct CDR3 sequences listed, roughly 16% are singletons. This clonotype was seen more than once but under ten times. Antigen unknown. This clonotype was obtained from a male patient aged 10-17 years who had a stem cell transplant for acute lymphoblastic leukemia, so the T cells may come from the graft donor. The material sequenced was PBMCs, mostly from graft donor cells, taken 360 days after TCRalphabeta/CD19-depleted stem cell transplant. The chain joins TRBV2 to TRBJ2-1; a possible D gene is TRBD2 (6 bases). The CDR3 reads CASWPGVTNEQFF. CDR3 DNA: TGTGCCAGCTGGCCGGGAGTTACCAATGAGCAGTTCTTC.